This T cell receptor (beta chain) was observed in a study of blood T cell repertoires in COVID-19 (dated by TCRdb to the early 2020s). For context, the study as a whole: Collaborator samples came from the United States, Italy and Spain and covered acute and convalescent phases of COVID-19. The repertoires were made available in a free public database intended to serve as a resource for research on the immune response to SARS-CoV-2. The material from the prospective study consisted of cDNA or gDNA derived from T cells, B-cell-depleted T cells, or PBMCs. The dataset comprised deeply sampled blood TCRbeta repertoires from subjects exposed to, actively infected with, or recovered from COVID-19. Sample metadata almost always included a de-identified subject ID, COVID-19 status, age in years and sex. Where available, HLA class I and class II types were obtained from metadata supplied by the sample provider rather than from assay-based typing. Samples came from the ongoing ImmuneRACE study (first 160 participants) plus 1,254 subjects from 6 global collaborators. Here is what the overall study found, with its caveats: How much clinical and demographic metadata was included differed by source and by participant, and the metadata was provided uncurated.

From the cysteine through the phenylalanine, the CDR3 covers 17 amino acids. The retained sequence is limited to the CDR3, 51 bases, with the frame set at the first base. The germline V gene encodes CDR1 MDHEN and CDR2 SYDVKM. Trimming takes 7 bases off V and 6 bases off J; junction bases not matched to a gene: 17. Collaborating institutions collected whole blood in K2EDTA tubes following their own protocols. Collaborator samples were shipped for TCRbeta analysis as frozen whole blood, isolated PBMCs, or DNA extracted from either sample type. This clone was recorded a few times. What this receptor recognizes is not known. Base qualities are not at hand, and no much larger clone is one base apart. The immunoSEQ Assay, a bias-controlled multiplex PCR, was used to amplify TCRbeta CDR3 regions from genomic DNA. As for how the authors treated the data: The number of nucleated cells in each sample was estimated by amplification of reference gene primers within the assay. To quantify the absolute abundance of each unique TCRbeta CDR3 rearrangement, sequence reads were collapsed and filtered. Productive Simpson clonality was computed per sample as the square root of Simpson's diversity index over productive rearrangements. As stored in TCRdb, this immuneACCESS dataset retains in-frame rearrangements with V and J assigned. A fraction of the clones does not appear; measured against another copy, unresolved V genes explain less than half of the discrepancy, and the remainder lacks a known reason. V and J calls plus clone size are reproduced from that table; the DNA served to infer D and trimming. The sample yields 220,000 or so clones; around three quarters were counted once. Roughly 6% of the sample goes to the ten largest clones.

The sample was peripheral blood. The TCR was taken from a woman between 70 and 85 years old with acute or convalescent COVID-19. This chain is built from TRBV28 and TRBJ1-5; 8 bases in the junction line up with TRBD1. The CDR3 is CASTPNRGNIVGQPQHF. The nucleotides read TGTGCCAGCACTCCGAACAGGGGGAATATAGTTGGTCAGCCCCAGCATTTT.